This T cell receptor beta chain is drawn from a study of T-cell memory formation after mild COVID-19. A single record per CDR3 protein comes from TCRdb applying MiXCR to the 5' RACE reads. This sample has a few hundred thousand distinct CDR3 sequences; around a fifth occur once, and the top ten carry around 13%. Findings and caveats of the study: Cross-reactive memory apparently joined, as some responding clones appeared in pre-infection memory.

To note about this clonotype: Its target is unknown.

V shed 3 bases, J shed 4 bases, and the junction held 17 bases outside the gene matches. This CDR3 is built from 17 residues. Germline V gene lookup returns CDR1 DFQATT and CDR2 SNEGSKA (reference sequence). This TCR was recovered from an adult woman who had mild COVID-19 (a few samples of this study predate the infection). Cell type and time point are not known. This chain connects TRBV20-1 to TRBJ2-7; 8 nucleotides line up with TRBD2. Sequenced sample: PBMCs or a T cell subset sorted from them (not recorded which). The CDR3 loop reads CSARSVAGYDVGYEQYF. CDR3 nucleotides: TGCAGTGCTAGGTCGGTAGCGGGATATGACGTTGGTTACGAGCAGTACTTC.